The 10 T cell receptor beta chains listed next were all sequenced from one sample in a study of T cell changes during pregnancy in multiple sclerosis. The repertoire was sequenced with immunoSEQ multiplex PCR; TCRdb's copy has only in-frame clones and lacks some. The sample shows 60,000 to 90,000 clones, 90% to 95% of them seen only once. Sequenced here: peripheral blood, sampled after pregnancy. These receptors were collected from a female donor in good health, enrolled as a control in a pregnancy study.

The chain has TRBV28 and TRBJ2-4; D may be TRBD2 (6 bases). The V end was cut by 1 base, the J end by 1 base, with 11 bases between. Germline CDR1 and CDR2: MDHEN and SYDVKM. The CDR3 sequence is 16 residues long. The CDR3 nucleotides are TGTGCCAGCAGTTTATTCGCTGGGGGGGCCAAAAACATTCAGTACTTC. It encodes CASSLFAGGAKNIQYF.

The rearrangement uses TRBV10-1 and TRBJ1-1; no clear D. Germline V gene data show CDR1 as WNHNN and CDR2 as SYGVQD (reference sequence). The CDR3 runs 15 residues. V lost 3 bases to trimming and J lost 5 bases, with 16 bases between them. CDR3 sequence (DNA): TGCGCCAGCAGTGATGGAGAGAACAAAGGAACTGAAGCTTTCTTT. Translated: CASSDGENKGTEAFF.

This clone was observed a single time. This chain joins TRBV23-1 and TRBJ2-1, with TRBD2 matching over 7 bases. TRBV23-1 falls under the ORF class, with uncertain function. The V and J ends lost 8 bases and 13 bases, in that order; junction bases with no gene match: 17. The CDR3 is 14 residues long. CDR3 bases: TGCGCCAGCGTACGAAGCGGGGACGAAATCCCTCAGTTCTTC. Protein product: CASVRSGDEIPQFF.

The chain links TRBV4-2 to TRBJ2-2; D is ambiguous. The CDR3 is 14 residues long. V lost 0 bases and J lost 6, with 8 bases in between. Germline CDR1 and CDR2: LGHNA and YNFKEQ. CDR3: CASSQDRGAGELFF. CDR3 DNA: TGTGCCAGCAGCCAAGATCGCGGCGCCGGGGAGCTGTTTTTT.

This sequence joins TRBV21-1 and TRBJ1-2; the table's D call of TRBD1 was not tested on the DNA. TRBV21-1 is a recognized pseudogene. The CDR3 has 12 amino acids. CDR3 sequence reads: CASSSPGYGYTF. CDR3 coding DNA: TGTGCCAGCAGCTCTCCAGGGTATGGCTACACCTTC.

CDR3 sequence reads: CASSSQLQGGGEKLFF. DNA for the CDR3: TGTGCCAGCAGCTCACAATTACAGGGTGGAGGTGAAAAACTGTTTTTT. The gene calls are TRBV11-2 and TRBJ1-4, with TRBD1 as a possible D gene (6 bases). The CDR3 extends over 16 amino acids. Per the germline V gene, CDR1 is SGHAT and CDR2 is FQNNGV. V was shortened by 4 bases and J by 7 bases, with 19 bases between the two germline ends. Full variable domain (missing parts from reference TRBV11-2 and TRBJ1-4): EAGVAQSPRYKIIEKRQSVAFWCNPISGHATLYWYQQILGQGPKLLIQFQNNGVVDDSQLPKDRFSAERLKGVDSTLKIQPAKLEDSAVYLCASSSQLQGGGEKLFFGSGTQLSVL.

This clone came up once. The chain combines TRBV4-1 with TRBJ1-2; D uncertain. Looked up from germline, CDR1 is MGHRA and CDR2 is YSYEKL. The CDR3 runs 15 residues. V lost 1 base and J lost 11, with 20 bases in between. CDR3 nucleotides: TGCGCCAGCAGCCAAGTTCGGGGTCTCCTATTGCGGTACACCTTC. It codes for CASSQVRGLLLRYTF.

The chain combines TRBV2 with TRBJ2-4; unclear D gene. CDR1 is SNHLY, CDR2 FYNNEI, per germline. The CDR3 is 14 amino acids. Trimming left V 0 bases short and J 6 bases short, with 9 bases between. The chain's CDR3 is CASSEAHSGNIQYF. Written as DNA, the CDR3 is TGTGCCAGCAGTGAAGCGCACTCAGGAAACATTCAGTACTTC. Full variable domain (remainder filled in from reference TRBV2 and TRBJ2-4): EPEVTQTPSHQVTQMGQEVILRCVPISNHLYFYWYRQILGQKVEFLVSFYNNEISEKSEIFDDQFSVERPDGSNFTLKIRSTKLEDSAMYFCASSEAHSGNIQYFGAGTRLSVL.

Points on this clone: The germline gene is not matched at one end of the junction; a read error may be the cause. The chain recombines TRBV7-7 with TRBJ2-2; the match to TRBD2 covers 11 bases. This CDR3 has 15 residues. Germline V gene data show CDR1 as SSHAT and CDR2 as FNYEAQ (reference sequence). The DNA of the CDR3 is TGTGCTAGCAGCCGACTAGCGGGGTCATACGGGGAGCTGTTTTTT. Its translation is CASSRLAGSYGELFF.

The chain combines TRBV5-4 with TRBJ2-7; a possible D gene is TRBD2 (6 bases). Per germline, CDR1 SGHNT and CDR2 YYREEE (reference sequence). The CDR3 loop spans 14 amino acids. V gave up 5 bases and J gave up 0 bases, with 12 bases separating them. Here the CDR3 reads CASSWDGSSYEQYF. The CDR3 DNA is TGTGCCAGCAGTTGGGACGGGAGCTCCTACGAGCAGTACTTC.